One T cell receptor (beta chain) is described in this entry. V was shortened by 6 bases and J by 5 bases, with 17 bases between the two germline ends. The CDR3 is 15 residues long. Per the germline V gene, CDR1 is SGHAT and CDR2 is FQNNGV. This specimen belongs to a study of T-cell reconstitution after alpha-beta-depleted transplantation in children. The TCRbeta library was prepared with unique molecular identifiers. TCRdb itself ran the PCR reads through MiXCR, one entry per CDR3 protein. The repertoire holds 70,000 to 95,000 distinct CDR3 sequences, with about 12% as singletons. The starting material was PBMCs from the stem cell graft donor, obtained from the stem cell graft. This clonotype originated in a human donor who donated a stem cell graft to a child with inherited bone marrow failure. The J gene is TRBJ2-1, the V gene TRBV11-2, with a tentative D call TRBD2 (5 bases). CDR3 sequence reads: CASRDFRGENNEQFF. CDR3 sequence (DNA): TGTGCCAGCAGGGATTTCCGGGGAGAGAACAATGAGCAGTTCTTC. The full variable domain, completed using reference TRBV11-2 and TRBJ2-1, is EAGVAQSPRYKIIEKRQSVAFWCNPISGHATLYWYQQILGQGPKLLIQFQNNGVVDDSQLPKDRFSAERLKGVDSTLKIQPAKLEDSAVYLCASRDFRGENNEQFFGPGTRLTVL.